The rows below give T cell receptor beta chains drawn from one sample of a study of a mutant IDH1 vaccine in newly diagnosed glioma. For these receptors, no antigen is known. Here immunoSEQ multiplex PCR was the method, and the copy in TCRdb shows in-frame clones only, minus some. The sample has about 26,000 clones, approximately 80% seen once. Sequenced here: PBMCs, sampled from a glioma patient whose treatment included an IDH1 peptide vaccine. Receptors originate from a man aged 40-55 years with glioma. Some clones in this sample may be carry-over from other donors' samples. CDR3s include the opening cysteine and the closing phenylalanine or tryptophan. Fields, in order: J gene, V gene, D gene, clone size, CDR3 DNA, CDR3 protein. A D gene is named only where the DNA matches it firmly. Clone size, where shown, is once, few, many, or a class for clones that have expanded.

J gene: TRBJ1-5
V gene: TRBV6-6
D gene: -
clone size: few
CDR3 DNA: TGTGCCAGCAGACATAGCAATCAGCCCCAGCATTTT
CDR3 protein: CASRHSNQPQHF

J gene: TRBJ2-4
V gene: TRBV21-1
D gene: -
clone size: -
CDR3 DNA: TGTGCCGGACCCGGGACATTAGAAAACATTCAGTACTTC
CDR3 protein: CAGPGTLENIQYF

J gene: TRBJ2-2
V gene: TRBV4-1
D gene: -
clone size: few
CDR3 DNA: TGCGCCAGCAGCCAAGCCCCGTACACCGGGGAGCTGTTTTTT
CDR3 protein: CASSQAPYTGELFF

J gene: TRBJ1-5
V gene: TRBV10-2
D gene: -
clone size: -
CDR3 DNA: TGCGCCAGCCGAAGACAGGTAAATCAGCCCCAGCATTTT
CDR3 protein: CASRRQVNQPQHF

J gene: TRBJ2-1
V gene: TRBV5-4
D gene: TRBD2
clone size: -
CDR3 DNA: TGTGCCAGCAGTTCCGGGACTAGCGGGGGGTACAATGAGCAGTTCTTC
CDR3 protein: CASSSGTSGGYNEQFF

J gene: TRBJ1-3
V gene: TRBV5-1
D gene: -
clone size: -
CDR3 DNA: TGCGCCAGCACCGACAGTCCTGGAAACACCATATATTTT
CDR3 protein: CASTDSPGNTIYF

J gene: TRBJ1-5
V gene: TRBV28
D gene: -
clone size: -
CDR3 DNA: TGTGCCAGCAGTCCCACAGATAGCAATCAGCCCCAGCATTTT
CDR3 protein: CASSPTDSNQPQHF

J gene: TRBJ1-2
V gene: TRBV10-2
D gene: -
clone size: once
CDR3 DNA: TGCGCCAGCAGTGACTGGAGCGATGGCTACACCTTC
CDR3 protein: CASSDWSDGYTF

J gene: TRBJ2-3
V gene: TRBV4-1
D gene: TRBD2
clone size: -
CDR3 DNA: TGCGCCAGCAGCCCCTTGGGGGGGGCAGATACGCAGTATTTT
CDR3 protein: CASSPLGGADTQYF

J gene: TRBJ2-7
V gene: TRBV5-1
D gene: -
clone size: -
CDR3 DNA: TGCGCCAGCAGCCGGGCGGAGTACAGCTCCTACGAGCAGTACTTC
CDR3 protein: CASSRAEYSSYEQYF

J gene: TRBJ1-1
V gene: TRBV5-6
D gene: -
clone size: few
CDR3 DNA: TGTGCCAGCAGTTTTACAGTGAACACTGAAGCTTTCTTT
CDR3 protein: CASSFTVNTEAFF

J gene: TRBJ1-5
V gene: TRBV19
D gene: -
clone size: few
CDR3 DNA: TGTGCCACTACGGATTATAGCAATCAGCCCCAGCATTTT
CDR3 protein: CATTDYSNQPQHF

J gene: TRBJ2-3
V gene: TRBV5-5
D gene: -
clone size: -
CDR3 DNA: TGTGCCAGCAGGTGGGGGGCAGATACGCAGTATTTT
CDR3 protein: CASRWGADTQYF

J gene: TRBJ2-5
V gene: TRBV4-1
D gene: -
clone size: -
CDR3 DNA: TGCGCCAGCAGCCAAGGTGCCGGCCACCAAGAGACCCAGTACTTC
CDR3 protein: CASSQGAGHQETQYF

J gene: TRBJ1-5
V gene: TRBV29-1
D gene: -
clone size: -
CDR3 DNA: TGCAGCGCTCGCCGGGCCCCCGGCCAGCCCCAGCATTTT
CDR3 protein: CSARRAPGQPQHF

J gene: TRBJ2-3
V gene: TRBV11-1
D gene: TRBD2
clone size: -
CDR3 DNA: TGTGCCAGCAGCCCCGGGACTAGCGGGGGCCCCACAGATACGCAGTATTTT
CDR3 protein: CASSPGTSGGPTDTQYF

J gene: TRBJ1-5
V gene: TRBV27
D gene: TRBD1
clone size: -
CDR3 DNA: TGTGCCAGCAGTCCCCTGGACAGGGCTCAGCCCCAGCATTTT
CDR3 protein: CASSPLDRAQPQHF

J gene: TRBJ2-7
V gene: TRBV6-5
D gene: TRBD1
clone size: -
CDR3 DNA: TGTGCCAGCAGTTACCGGGTAACAGGGGGGCGCGAGCAGTACTTC
CDR3 protein: CASSYRVTGGREQYF

J gene: TRBJ2-3
V gene: TRBV9
D gene: TRBD2
clone size: -
CDR3 DNA: TGTGCCAGCAGCGTAGCGGGTAGCGGGGGTCACACAGATACGCAGTATTTT
CDR3 protein: CASSVAGSGGHTDTQYF

J gene: TRBJ2-7
V gene: TRBV2
D gene: TRBD1
clone size: -
CDR3 DNA: TGTGCCGGGTGGGGGACAGGGGCTCTCGGGCAGTACTTC
CDR3 protein: CAGWGTGALGQYF

J gene: TRBJ1-1
V gene: TRBV29-1
D gene: -
clone size: few
CDR3 DNA: TGCAGCGTTGATGGAGGCAGGACCACTGAAGCTTTCTTT
CDR3 protein: CSVDGGRTTEAFF

J gene: TRBJ1-1
V gene: TRBV2
D gene: -
clone size: -
CDR3 DNA: TGTGCCAGCAGTGCAACAGGATCATCCGAAGCTTTCTTT
CDR3 protein: CASSATGSSEAFF

J gene: TRBJ2-5
V gene: TRBV2
D gene: -
clone size: -
CDR3 DNA: TGTGCCAGCAGTGAAGGTGGGGAGACCCAGTACTTC
CDR3 protein: CASSEGGETQYF

J gene: TRBJ1-1
V gene: TRBV6-6
D gene: -
clone size: -
CDR3 DNA: TGTGCCAGCATCCTGAACACTGAAGCTTTCTTT
CDR3 protein: CASILNTEAFF